These 29 T cell receptor beta chains originate from one sample sequenced in a study of cytomegalovirus exposure and HLA in healthy donors. Primers: 60 Vbeta forward and 13 Jbeta reverse. Measured with immunoSEQ multiplex PCR; TCRdb has only the in-frame clones, and not every one. The table shows under 110,000 clones, with 60% to 75% occurring only once. Sequencing was carried out using PBMCs. The receptors shown here come from a male donor in good health and CMV-seropositive.

This clone was recorded a few times. The rearrangement links TRBV7-2 to TRBJ1-2; D is undetermined. Germline lookup yields CDR1 SGHTA and CDR2 FQGNSA. This CDR3 is built from 11 residues. V dropped 1 base and J dropped 12 bases, with 9 bases sitting between them. The CDR3, as DNA: TGTGCCAGCAGCTTAGTGGGAGAGAACACCTTC. This sequence encodes CASSLVGENTF.

The V gene is TRBV7-6, the J gene TRBJ2-2, with unresolved D. The CDR3 is made up of 12 amino acids. The germline CDR1 and CDR2 sequences are SGHVS and FNYEAQ. Trimming pared 3 bases from V and 3 bases from J, leaving 2 bases between. The CDR3 loop reads CASSFDTGELFF. CDR3 sequence (DNA): TGTGCCAGCAGCTTCGACACCGGGGAGCTGTTTTTT.

This chain uses TRBV5-4 with TRBJ2-7; 8 nucleotides match TRBD1. This CDR3 contains 18 residues. With 3 bases clipped from V and 0 bases from J, the junction kept 14 bases outside the gene matches. Germline CDR1 reads SGHNT; CDR2 reads YYREEE (reference sequence). This CDR3 reads CASSSPGAGGDTSYEQYF. The DNA of the CDR3 is TGTGCCAGCAGCTCGCCTGGTGCAGGGGGCGACACCTCCTACGAGCAGTACTTC. Using reference TRBV5-4 and TRBJ2-7 for the parts outside the CDR3, the full variable domain is ETGVTQSPTHLIKTRGQQVTLRCSSQSGHNTVSWYQQALGQGPQFIFQYYREEENGRGNFPPRFSGLQFPNYSSELNVNALELDDSALYLCASSSPGAGGDTSYEQYFGPGTRLTVT.

The genes are TRBV7-2 and TRBJ1-5; 11 bases line up with TRBD1. This CDR3 is built from 14 residues. CDR1 SGHTA and CDR2 FQGNSA come from the germline V gene. Trimming took 5 bases from V and 5 from J; bases not matched to a gene: 2. The CDR3 sequence is CASSRTGGDQPQHF. CDR3 bases: TGTGCCAGCAGCCGGACAGGGGGCGATCAGCCCCAGCATTTT.

The sample holds a few counts of this clone. This chain joins TRBV27 and TRBJ1-1, with D tentatively TRBD1 (5 bases). CDR3 length equals 12 residues. V was trimmed by 5 bases and J by 6 bases, leaving 10 bases between them. CDR1 and CDR2 (germline): MNHEY, SMNVEV (reference sequence). The CDR3: CASSTTGSEAFF. The CDR3 DNA sequence: TGTGCCAGCAGTACTACAGGATCTGAAGCTTTCTTT.

The chain recombines TRBV30 with TRBJ2-5, with 7 bases lining up with TRBD1. The J call is uncertain, as TRBJ2-7 better fits the DNA end. Germline V gives CDR1 GTSNPN, CDR2 SVGIG (reference sequence). There are 12 residues in the CDR3. CDR3 DNA: TGTGCCTGGGGGGACAGATCCTACGAGCAGTACTTC. As protein: CAWGDRSYEQYF.

The V call is TRBV4-2, the J call TRBJ1-1; no definite D call. Germline lookup yields CDR1 LGHNA and CDR2 YNFKEQ. The CDR3 has 13 residues. The germline V and J ends were trimmed by 5 bases and 6 bases, with 13 bases remaining between them. The CDR3 reads CASSSPGRAEAFF. CDR3 DNA sequence: TGTGCCAGCAGCTCCCCCGGGAGGGCTGAAGCTTTCTTT.

The chain is built from TRBV5-4 and TRBJ2-1; no firm D call. The ends were cut back, 3 bases at V and 9 bases at J, with 7 bases in the middle. The CDR3 sequence is 11 residues long. The germline V gene encodes CDR1 SGHNT and CDR2 YYREEE (reference sequence). CDR3 in amino acids: CASSSNVEQFF. In DNA, the CDR3 is TGTGCCAGCAGCTCTAACGTTGAGCAGTTCTTC.

This clone was counted only a few times. V gene TRBV18 combines with J gene TRBJ2-1; 10 bases are a match to TRBD2. Trimming removed 6 bases from V and 4 bases from J; junction bases left unmatched: 12. The CDR3 is 17 amino acids. CDR1 KGHSH and CDR2 LQKENI come from the germline V gene. The CDR3 nucleotides read TGTGCCAGCTCGCCGAGCAAACTAGCGGGACTTTACAATGAGCAGTTCTTC. Translation: CASSPSKLAGLYNEQFF. The full variable domain, rest sourced from reference TRBV18 and TRBJ2-1, is NAGVMQNPRHLVRRRGQEARLRCSPMKGHSHVYWYRQLPEEGLKFMVYLQKENIIDESGMPKERFSAEFPKEGPSILRIQQVVRGDSAAYFCASSPSKLAGLYNEQFFGPGTRLTVL.

V gene TRBV4-2 combines with J gene TRBJ2-2; no definite D call. The germline CDR1 and CDR2 sequences are LGHNA and YNFKEQ. V was trimmed by 0 bases and J by 8 bases, leaving 13 bases between them. The CDR3 extends over 15 amino acids. CDR3 DNA: TGTGCCAGCAGCCAAGATCTCCCGGGTACAGGGGAGCTGTTTTTT. Translation: CASSQDLPGTGELFF.

The chain couples TRBV9 to TRBJ2-3, with 9 bases aligning to TRBD1. This CDR3 has 14 residues. The germline CDR1 and CDR2 sequences are SGDLS and YYNGEE. The J segment lost 5 bases and the V segment lost 3 bases, leaving 4 bases of the junction unmatched. The CDR3 nucleotides are TGTGCCAGCAGCGCAACAGGGGGCGGAGATACGCAGTATTTT. Its translation: CASSATGGGDTQYF.

The DNA of the CDR3 is TGTGCCAGCAGCTTTAGGCGGGCCTCCTACGAGCAGTACTTC. Protein product: CASSFRRASYEQYF. The chain joins TRBV5-6 to TRBJ2-5; possible D gene TRBD2, 5 bases. TRBJ2-7 matches the DNA end more closely, so the J call is doubtful. Looked up from germline, CDR1 is SGHDT and CDR2 is YYEEEE. This CDR3 has 14 amino acids.

The rearrangement uses TRBV4-1 and TRBJ1-4; D is uncertain. The CDR3 contains 16 residues. Trimming cost V 5 bases and J 8 bases, with 21 bases left between them. CDR1 is MGHRA, CDR2 YSYEKL, per germline. CDR3 nucleotides: TGCGCCAGCAGCGTCCCGGGGAGGGTTGGTCGCGAAAAACTGTTTTTT. Translation: CASSVPGRVGREKLFF.

The chain links TRBV7-2 to TRBJ2-7; D is unclear. Germline V lookup: CDR1 SGHTA, CDR2 FQGNSA. The ends were cut back, 5 bases at V and 3 bases at J, with 5 bases in the middle. The CDR3 is 11 amino acids. CDR3 DNA: TGTGCCAGCAGCCCAAACTACGAGCAGTACTTC. Its translation: CASSPNYEQYF.

V usage is TRBV25-1 and J usage is TRBJ2-5; perhaps TRBD2 as D (5 bases). The germline gives CDR1 MGHDK, CDR2 SYGVNS. Trimming shortened V by 1 base and J by 5 bases, and 14 bases separated the two germline ends. This CDR3 is 15 amino acids long. For the CDR3, the DNA is TGTGCCAGCAGTGAATGGGATTCCGGGGAGGAGACCCAGTACTTC. This encodes CASSEWDSGEETQYF. The full variable domain, its missing parts supplied by reference TRBV25-1 and TRBJ2-5, is EADIYQTPRYLVIGTGKKITLECSQTMGHDKMYWYQQDPGMELHLIHYSYGVNSTEKGDLSSESTVSRIRTEHFPLTLESARPSHTSQYLCASSEWDSGEETQYFGPGTRLLVL.

V is TRBV7-9 and J is TRBJ2-7; D is unresolved. The CDR3 spans 14 residues. Germline CDR1 is SEHNR and CDR2 is FQNEAQ (reference sequence). The ends were cut back, 3 bases at V and 6 bases at J, with 15 bases in the middle. CDR3 coding DNA: TGTGCCAGCAGCTTGGGCTGGCCTCGAATCGAGCAGTACTTC. Amino acid sequence: CASSLGWPRIEQYF.

The rearrangement joins TRBV11-3 to TRBJ1-1; 7 bases agree with TRBD1. Germline V gene data show CDR1 as SGHNT and CDR2 as YENEEA. V dropped 9 bases and J dropped 3; count of bases not matched to a gene: 16. The CDR3 is made up of 16 amino acids. The CDR3, as DNA: TGTGCCAGTTCCCCCCTATGCGGGACAGCCCACACTGAAGCTTTCTTT. Translating it yields CASSPLCGTAHTEAFF. The full variable domain, with the rest looked up from reference TRBV11-3 and TRBJ1-1, is EAGVVQSPRYKIIEKKQPVAFWCNPISGHNTLYWYLQNLGQGPELLIRYENEEAVDDSQLPKDRFSAERLKGVDSTLKIQPAELGDSAVYLCASSPLCGTAHTEAFFGQGTRLTVV.

The chain has TRBV6-5 and TRBJ1-4; TRBD1 matches 9 bases. This CDR3 is built from 15 residues. V shed 4 bases, J shed 1 base, and the junction held 1 base outside the gene matches. The germline V gene encodes CDR1 MNHEY and CDR2 SVGAGI. In DNA form, the CDR3 reads TGTGCCAGCAGTTCGACAGGGGGAACTAATGAAAAACTGTTTTTT. Its translation: CASSSTGGTNEKLFF.

The sample holds a few counts of this clone. This chain links TRBV19 with TRBJ2-7; 8 nucleotides line up with TRBD1. The CDR3 loop spans 13 amino acids. The J segment lost 5 bases and the V segment lost 5 bases, leaving 5 bases of the junction unmatched. Germline CDR1 and CDR2: LNHDA and SQIVND (reference sequence). The CDR3 sequence is CASSAGGQHEQYF. The CDR3 DNA sequence: TGTGCCAGTAGTGCAGGGGGCCAGCACGAGCAGTACTTC.

This chain joins TRBV6-5 and TRBJ1-5; D is perhaps TRBD1 (5 bases). Germline CDR1 is MNHEY and CDR2 is SVGAGI. The CDR3 contains 13 residues. Deletions cut 4 bases from V and 2 bases from J, with 6 bases between. CDR3 DNA: TGTGCCAGCAGTTGGGGGGGCAATCAGCCCCAGCATTTT. Translating it yields CASSWGGNQPQHF.

A remark on this clone: One end of the junction fails to match germline, which may point to a read error. The chain combines TRBV7-2 with TRBJ1-4; D is unclear. The CDR3 length is 12 residues. Per germline, CDR1 SGHTA and CDR2 FQGNSA. CDR3 in amino acids: CASSPPGRALLF. CDR3 DNA sequence: TGTGCCAGCAGCCCACCGGGAAGGGCTCTGCTTTTT.

This clone was recorded a few times. This sequence joins TRBV28 and TRBJ1-6; maybe TRBD1 (6 bases). From germline, CDR1 is MDHEN and CDR2 SYDVKM. With 3 bases removed from V and 8 bases from J, the gap between germline ends came to 11 bases. The CDR3 sequence is 14 residues long. The CDR3 loop is CASSFRKGDSPLHF. The CDR3 DNA reads TGTGCCAGCAGTTTCCGAAAGGGGGATTCACCCCTCCACTTT.

V is TRBV5-1 and J is TRBJ2-7; TRBD2 matches 9 bases. The germline gives CDR1 SGHRS, CDR2 YFSETQ. This CDR3 spans 14 amino acids. The V and J ends lost 1 base and 3 bases, in that order; junction bases with no gene match: 2. The DNA for the CDR3 is TGCGCCAGCAGCTTGTCTAGCGGGGACTACGAGCAGTACTTC. This codes for CASSLSSGDYEQYF.

The rearrangement uses TRBV11-2 and TRBJ1-2, with D perhaps matching TRBD1 (5 bases). Germline values: CDR1 SGHAT, CDR2 FQNNGV. Trimming left V 1 base short and J 8 bases short, with 8 bases between. CDR3 length: 12 amino acids. The CDR3 loop is CASSLGPGGYTF. The CDR3, as DNA: TGTGCCAGCAGCTTAGGCCCAGGGGGCTACACCTTC. The entire variable domain, with the rest obtained from reference TRBV11-2 and TRBJ1-2, is as follows: EAGVAQSPRYKIIEKRQSVAFWCNPISGHATLYWYQQILGQGPKLLIQFQNNGVVDDSQLPKDRFSAERLKGVDSTLKIQPAKLEDSAVYLCASSLGPGGYTFGSGTRLTVV.

This clone was counted a few times. The chain uses TRBV7-2 and TRBJ2-4; unclear D gene. V was shortened by 4 bases and J by 1 base, with 14 bases between the two germline ends. The CDR3 has 16 residues. Per germline, CDR1 SGHTA and CDR2 FQGNSA. CDR3 coding DNA: TGTGCCAGCAGCTATGACTCGACCCCTGCCAAAAACATTCAGTACTTC. Protein sequence: CASSYDSTPAKNIQYF. The full variable domain, in which reference TRBV7-2 and TRBJ2-4 provide the parts outside the CDR3, is GAGVSQSPSNKVTEKGKDVELRCDPISGHTALYWYRQSLGQGLEFLIYFQGNSAPDKSGLPSDRFSAERTGGSVSTLTIQRTQQEDSAVYLCASSYDSTPAKNIQYFGAGTRLSVL.

V usage is TRBV25-1 and J usage is TRBJ1-6, with 8 bases aligning to TRBD1. Germline CDR1 is MGHDK and CDR2 is SYGVNS. J gave up 10 bases and V 2 bases, and 13 bases lay outside the gene matches. CDR3 length equals 17 residues. For the CDR3, the DNA is TGTGCCAGCAGTGAAGTGGGCAGGGGGCGGCCGAGCTCACCCCTCCACTTT. The encoded protein is CASSEVGRGRPSSPLHF.

V usage is TRBV6-5 and J usage is TRBJ1-6; no definite D call. Trimming stripped 4 bases from V and 6 bases from J, with 13 bases between. This CDR3 contains 15 residues. Germline-derived CDR1 and CDR2 are MNHEY and SVGAGI. Written as DNA, the CDR3 is TGTGCCAGCAGTTTAAGCCGGGTCCTTAATTCACCCCTCCACTTT. Translating it yields CASSLSRVLNSPLHF.

This chain uses TRBV28 with TRBJ2-1; a weak D match, TRBD2 (6 bases). The germline V gene has CDR1 MDHEN and CDR2 SYDVKM. The CDR3 has 20 residues. The germline V and J ends were trimmed by 2 bases and 0 bases, with 23 bases remaining between them. CDR3 DNA: TGTGCCAGCAGTTTACTCTTCGGGAGTCCCCAATCGAGCTCCTACAATGAGCAGTTCTTC. Amino acids: CASSLLFGSPQSSSYNEQFF.

The chain has TRBV7-2 and TRBJ1-4; maybe TRBD1 (6 bases). V lost 3 bases and J lost 7, with 15 bases in between. The CDR3 covers 15 residues. Germline loops: CDR1 SGHTA, CDR2 FQGNSA. CDR3 amino acids: CASSFGTPFGEKLFF. The CDR3 region has the DNA TGTGCCAGCAGCTTTGGGACACCATTCGGTGAAAAACTGTTTTTT. Supplemented by reference TRBV7-2 and TRBJ1-4, the full variable domain reads GAGVSQSPSNKVTEKGKDVELRCDPISGHTALYWYRQSLGQGLEFLIYFQGNSAPDKSGLPSDRFSAERTGGSVSTLTIQRTQQEDSAVYLCASSFGTPFGEKLFFGSGTQLSVL.